Described below is a single TCR beta chain sequence and its context. In germline, CDR1 is MNHNS, CDR2 SASEGT. Losses at the gene ends were 1 base for V and 3 bases for J; bases not matched to a gene: 5. CDR3 length equals 15 residues. Using immunoSEQ multiplex PCR, the repertoire was profiled, and TCRdb retains in-frame clones only, with some absent. The sample contains 13,000 to 15,000 clones, over 75% of which appear only once. This sample is part of a study of T cells in tumors after PD-1 blockade. For the study at large: Daily vismodegib 150 mg continued in a subset of anti-PD-1-treated patients.

The chain is built from TRBV6-1 and TRBJ2-7, with TRBD2 matching 8 bases. The sequence was collected from a human donor with basal cell carcinoma. Sequenced here: PBMCs, sampled after anti-PD-1 treatment. Written as DNA, the CDR3 is TGTGCCAGCAGTGAAGTCACTAGCGGCAACTACGAGCAGTACTTC. Translation gives CASSEVTSGNYEQYF.